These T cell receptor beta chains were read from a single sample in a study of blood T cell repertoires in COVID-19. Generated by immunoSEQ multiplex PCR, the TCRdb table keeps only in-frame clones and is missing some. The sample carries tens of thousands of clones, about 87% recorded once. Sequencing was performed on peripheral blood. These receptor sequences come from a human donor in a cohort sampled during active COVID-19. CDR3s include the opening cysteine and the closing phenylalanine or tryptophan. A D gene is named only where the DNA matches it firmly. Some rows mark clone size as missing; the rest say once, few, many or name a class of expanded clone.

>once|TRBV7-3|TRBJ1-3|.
CASSSTSSGNTIYF
TGTGCCAGCAGCTCCACCAGTTCTGGAAACACCATATATTTT
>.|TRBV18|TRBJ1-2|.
CASSPSIRQESPYGYTF
TGTGCCAGCTCACCAAGCATCCGACAGGAGAGTCCCTATGGCTACACCTTC
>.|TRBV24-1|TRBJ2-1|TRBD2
CATRPWTSGGPTCLPEQFF
TGTGCCACCAGACCTTGGACTAGCGGGGGCCCAACCTGTCTCCCTGAGCAGTTCTTC
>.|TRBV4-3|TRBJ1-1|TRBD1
CASSKNSDREAFF
TGCGCCAGCAGCAAGAACTCAGACAGGGAGGCTTTCTTT
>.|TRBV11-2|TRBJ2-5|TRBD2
CASSSTGTSGSRLQETQYF
TGTGCCAGCAGCTCTACCGGGACTAGCGGGAGCAGGCTTCAAGAGACCCAGTACTTC
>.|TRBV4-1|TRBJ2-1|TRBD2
CASSQDLASGKNEQFF
TGCGCCAGCAGCCAAGATCTGGCTAGCGGGAAGAATGAGCAGTTCTTC
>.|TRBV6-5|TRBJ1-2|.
CASTPPRPDGYTF
TGTGCCAGCACACCTCCTCGCCCGGATGGCTACACCTTC
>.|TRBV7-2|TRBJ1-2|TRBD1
CASSLAGGSRGLGGYTF
TGTGCCAGCAGCTTAGCGGGGGGATCCAGGGGGCTAGGTGGCTACACCTTC
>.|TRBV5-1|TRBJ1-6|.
CASSPAGERYNSPLHF
TGCGCCAGCAGCCCGGCCGGGGAACGCTATAATTCACCCCTCCACTTT
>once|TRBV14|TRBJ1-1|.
CASSQDVGRLNTEAFF
TGTGCCAGCAGCCAAGACGTGGGGCGGTTGAACACTGAAGCTTTCTTT
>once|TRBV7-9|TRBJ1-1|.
CASSLGDSVNTEAFF
TGTGCCAGCAGCTTAGGCGACAGTGTGAACACTGAAGCTTTCTTT
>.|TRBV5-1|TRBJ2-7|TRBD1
CASSPDRVPQYEQYF
TGCGCCAGCAGCCCCGACAGGGTTCCCCAATACGAGCAGTACTTC
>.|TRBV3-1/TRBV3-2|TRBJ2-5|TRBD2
CASSRRESETQYF
TGTGCCAGCAGTCGGCGGGAGAGTGAGACCCAGTACTTC
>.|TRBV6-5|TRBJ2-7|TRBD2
CASSPPSGGSYEQYF
TGTGCCAGCAGCCCACCCAGCGGGGGATCCTACGAGCAGTACTTC
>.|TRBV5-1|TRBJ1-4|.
CASSLYGGDANEKLFF
TGCGCCAGCAGCTTGTACGGAGGGGACGCTAATGAAAAACTGTTTTTT
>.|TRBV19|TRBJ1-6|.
CASSRLPGNNSPLHF
TGTGCCAGTAGCCGGCTTCCAGGGAACAATTCACCCCTCCACTTT
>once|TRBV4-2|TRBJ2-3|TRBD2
CASSPRFSAGDGADTQYF
TGTGCCAGCAGCCCCAGGTTCAGTGCGGGAGATGGTGCAGATACGCAGTATTTT
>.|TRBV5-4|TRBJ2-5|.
CASSPSPRETQYF
TGTGCCAGCAGCCCCTCACCGAGAGAGACCCAGTACTTC
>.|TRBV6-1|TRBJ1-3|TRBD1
CASSVTGTGSGNTIYF
TGTGCCAGCAGTGTTACCGGGACAGGCTCTGGAAACACCATATATTTT
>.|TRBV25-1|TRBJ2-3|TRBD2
CASSPGLALSTDTQYF
TGTGCCAGCAGCCCCGGACTAGCGTTAAGCACAGATACGCAGTATTTT
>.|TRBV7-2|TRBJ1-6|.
CASSLAGSNNSPLHF
TGTGCCAGCAGCTTGGCGGGATCTAATAATTCACCCCTCCACTTT
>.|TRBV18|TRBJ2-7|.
CASSPGAGDRYEQYF
TGTGCCAGCTCACCCGGGGCAGGGGATAGATACGAGCAGTACTTC
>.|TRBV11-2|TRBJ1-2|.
CASSIGGGEGYTF
TGTGCCAGCAGCATCGGGGGGGGTGAGGGCTACACCTTC
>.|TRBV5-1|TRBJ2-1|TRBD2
CASSPGGLAGGINEQFF
TGCGCCAGCAGCCCGGGGGGACTAGCGGGAGGCATTAATGAGCAGTTCTTC
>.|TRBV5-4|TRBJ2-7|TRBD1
CASSAGTGKLYEQYF
TGTGCCAGCAGCGCTGGGACAGGCAAGCTCTACGAGCAGTACTTC
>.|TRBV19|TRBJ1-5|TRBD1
CASRHGTGMSRGNQPQHF
TGTGCCAGTAGGCACGGGACAGGGATGTCTCGGGGCAATCAGCCCCAGCATTTT
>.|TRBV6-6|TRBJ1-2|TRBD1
CASSYRKDRPGGYTF
TGTGCCAGCAGTTACAGAAAGGACAGGCCGGGCGGCTACACCTTC
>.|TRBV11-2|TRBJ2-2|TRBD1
CASSSRDRNTGELFF
TGTGCCAGCAGCTCCCGGGACAGGAACACCGGGGAGCTGTTTTTT
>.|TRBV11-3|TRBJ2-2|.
CASSFGQPTGELFF
TGTGCCAGCAGCTTCGGACAACCTACCGGGGAGCTGTTTTTT
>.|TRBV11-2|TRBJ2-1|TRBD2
CASRASGIEQFF
TGTGCCAGCAGGGCTAGCGGGATTGAGCAGTTCTTC
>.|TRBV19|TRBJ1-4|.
CASSIRHRATNEKLFF
TGTGCCAGTAGTATTCGACACAGAGCAACTAATGAAAAACTGTTTTTT
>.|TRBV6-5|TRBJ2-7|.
CASSSPGAYEQYF
TGTGCCAGCAGTTCCCCAGGGGCCTACGAGCAGTACTTC
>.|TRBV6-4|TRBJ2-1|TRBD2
CASSVERGNEQFF
TGTGCCAGCAGTGTTGAGCGGGGCAATGAGCAGTTCTTC
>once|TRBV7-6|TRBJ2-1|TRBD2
CASSWGTSGFYEQFF
TGTGCCAGCAGCTGGGGGACTAGCGGGTTCTATGAGCAGTTCTTC
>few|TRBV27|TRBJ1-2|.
CASSPAPPRVNYGYTF
TGTGCCAGCAGCCCCGCACCCCCTCGGGTTAACTATGGCTACACCTTC
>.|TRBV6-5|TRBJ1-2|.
CASSSGRRVNYGYTF
TGTGCCAGCAGTTCCGGCCGACGGGTTAACTATGGCTACACCTTC
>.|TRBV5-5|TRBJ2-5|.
CASSLPVQETQYF
TGTGCCAGCAGCTTGCCAGTCCAAGAGACCCAGTACTTC
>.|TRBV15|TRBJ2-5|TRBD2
CATSLLAGGRETQYF
TGTGCCACCAGCTTATTAGCGGGAGGCCGAGAGACCCAGTACTTC